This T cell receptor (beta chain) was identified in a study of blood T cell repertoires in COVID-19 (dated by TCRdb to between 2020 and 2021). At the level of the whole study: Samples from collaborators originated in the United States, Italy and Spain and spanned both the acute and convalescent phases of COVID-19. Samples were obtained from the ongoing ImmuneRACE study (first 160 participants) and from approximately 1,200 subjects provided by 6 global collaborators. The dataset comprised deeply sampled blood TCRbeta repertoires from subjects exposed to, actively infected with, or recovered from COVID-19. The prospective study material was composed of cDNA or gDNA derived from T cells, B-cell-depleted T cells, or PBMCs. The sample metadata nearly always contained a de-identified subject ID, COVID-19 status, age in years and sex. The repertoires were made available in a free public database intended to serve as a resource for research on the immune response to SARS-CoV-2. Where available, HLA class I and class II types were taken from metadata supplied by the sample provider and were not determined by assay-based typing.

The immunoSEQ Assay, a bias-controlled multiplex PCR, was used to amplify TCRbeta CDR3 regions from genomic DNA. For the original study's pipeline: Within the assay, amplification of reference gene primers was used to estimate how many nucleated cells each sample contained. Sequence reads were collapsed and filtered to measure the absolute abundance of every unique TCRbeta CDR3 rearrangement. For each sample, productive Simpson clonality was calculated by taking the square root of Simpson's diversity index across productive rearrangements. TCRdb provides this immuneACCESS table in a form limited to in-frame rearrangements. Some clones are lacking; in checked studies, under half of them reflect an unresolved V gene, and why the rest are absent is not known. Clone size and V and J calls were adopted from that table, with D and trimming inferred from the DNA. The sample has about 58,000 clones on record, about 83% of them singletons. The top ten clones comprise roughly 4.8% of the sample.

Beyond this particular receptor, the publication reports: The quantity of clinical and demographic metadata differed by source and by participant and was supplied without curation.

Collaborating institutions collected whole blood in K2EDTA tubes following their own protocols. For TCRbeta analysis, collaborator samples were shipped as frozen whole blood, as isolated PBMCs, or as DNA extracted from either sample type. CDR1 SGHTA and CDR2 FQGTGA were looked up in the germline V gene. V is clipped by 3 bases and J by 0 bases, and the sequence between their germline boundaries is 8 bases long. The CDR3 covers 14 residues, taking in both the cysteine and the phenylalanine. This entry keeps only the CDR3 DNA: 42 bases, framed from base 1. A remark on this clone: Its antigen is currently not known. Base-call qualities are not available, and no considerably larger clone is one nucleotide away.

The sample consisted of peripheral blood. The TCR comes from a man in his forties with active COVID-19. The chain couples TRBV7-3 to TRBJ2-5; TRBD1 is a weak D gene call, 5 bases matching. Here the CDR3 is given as CASSLGPNQETQYF. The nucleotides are TGTGCCAGCAGCTTGGGGCCCAACCAAGAGACCCAGTACTTC.